This T cell receptor (beta chain) originates from a study of blood T cell repertoires in COVID-19. Study information: PBMCs, B-cell-depleted T cells, or T cells provided the cDNA or gDNA that made up the material.

The CDR3 sequence is 12 residues long. Per germline, CDR1 MDHEN and CDR2 SYDVKM. V gave up 3 bases and J gave up 4 bases, with 5 bases separating them. Patients in Seattle were enrolled during active infection, then followed longitudinally. Study processing details: Reference gene primer amplification in the assay estimated nucleated cell counts. The protocol was immunoSEQ multiplex PCR, while the TCRdb copy is restricted to in-frame clones and leaves out a portion. V, J and clone size derive from that table, while D and trimming were established from the DNA sequence. The data show 200,000 to 250,000 clones, around nine tenths seen once. This clone was recorded only once.

The source material was peripheral blood. J is TRBJ2-3 and V is TRBV28; D call uncertain. This TCR derives from a man aged 60 to 75 with COVID-19, enrolled during active disease. The CDR3: CASSFPSDTQYF. Here the CDR3 DNA reads TGTGCCAGCAGTTTTCCGTCAGATACGCAGTATTTT.